One sample yielded the 30 T cell receptor beta chains listed below, sequenced in a study of blood T cell repertoires in COVID-19. The method was immunoSEQ multiplex PCR; TCRdb's version includes in-frame clones alone and lacks a portion of them. The sample holds about 180,000 clones; under 90% are singletons and the top ten take roughly 7.1%. The specimen sequenced was peripheral blood. Receptors were obtained from a human donor in a cohort sampled during active COVID-19.

The V and J genes are TRBV7-2 and TRBJ1-2; 7 bases match TRBD1. Losses at the gene ends were 1 base for V and 5 bases for J; bases not matched to a gene: 13. This CDR3 is built from 17 residues. The germline gives CDR1 SGHTA, CDR2 FQGNSA. CDR3 coding DNA: TGTGCCAGCAGCTTAGTGCGGGGCAGGGGGAGATTTTATGGCTACACCTTC. It codes for CASSLVRGRGRFYGYTF.

The chain links TRBV5-1 to TRBJ2-1; 7 bases are shared with TRBD2. In germline, CDR1 is SGHRS, CDR2 YFSETQ. V trimming: 4 bases; J trimming: 0 bases; junction bases outside the gene matches: 7. This CDR3 is built from 16 residues. In DNA, the CDR3 is TGCGCCAGCAGCACTTCTAGCGGAAGCTCCTACAATGAGCAGTTCTTC. It translates to CASSTSSGSSYNEQFF.

This rearrangement joins TRBV2 to TRBJ2-1; TRBD2 matches 8 bases. This CDR3 has 14 amino acids. V dropped 3 bases and J dropped 8; count of bases not matched to a gene: 6. Germline V lookup: CDR1 SNHLY, CDR2 FYNNEI. CDR3 coding DNA: TGTGCCAGCAGTGATCCCGGGGGGGGCTATGAGCAGTTCTTC. Its protein product is CASSDPGGGYEQFF.

The chain uses TRBV3-1 (or the pseudogene TRBV3-2) and TRBJ2-1, with a possible D match to TRBD2 (6 bases). The germline gives CDR1 LGHDT, CDR2 YNNKEL (reference sequence). The CDR3 is made up of 16 amino acids. V lost 2 bases and J 7 bases, leaving 18 bases between the germline ends. DNA for the CDR3: TGTGCCAGCAGCCAACTCTGGGGGACTTCTGGAAATGAGCAGTTCTTC. It is translated as CASSQLWGTSGNEQFF.

This chain uses TRBV5-4 with TRBJ2-7; 8 positions agree with TRBD2. V gave up 7 bases and J gave up 3 bases; unmatched junction bases: 18. Germline values: CDR1 SGHNT, CDR2 YYREEE (reference sequence). The CDR3 spans 17 residues. The CDR3 sequence: CASGRGGDAPENYEQYF. In nucleotides, the CDR3 is TGTGCCAGCGGCCGGGGGGGAGATGCCCCGGAGAACTACGAGCAGTACTTC. Full variable domain (missing parts from reference TRBV5-4 and TRBJ2-7): ETGVTQSPTHLIKTRGQQVTLRCSSQSGHNTVSWYQQALGQGPQFIFQYYREEENGRGNFPPRFSGLQFPNYSSELNVNALELDDSALYLCASGRGGDAPENYEQYFGPGTRLTVT.

This rearrangement joins TRBV11-3 to TRBJ2-3, with D perhaps TRBD2 (6 bases). This CDR3 has 15 amino acids. Per the germline V gene, CDR1 is SGHNT and CDR2 is YENEEA. V lost 4 bases and J lost 4, with 15 bases in between. The CDR3, as DNA: TGTGCCAGCAGCTACCGCGGGGTACGGGCAGATACGCAGTATTTT. Protein product: CASSYRGVRADTQYF.

V and J are TRBV10-2 and TRBJ2-1; perhaps TRBD2 as D (7 bases). V was cut by 0 bases and J by 9 bases, with 15 bases left in between. The CDR3 runs to 15 residues. The germline gives CDR1 WSHSY, CDR2 SAAADI. The CDR3 loop is CASSESVGGPGEQFF. CDR3 bases: TGCGCCAGCAGTGAGTCGGTGGGGGGGCCGGGTGAGCAGTTCTTC.

The chain carries TRBV3-1 (or the pseudogene TRBV3-2) and TRBJ1-1, with D uncertain. This CDR3 comprises 14 residues. Germline CDR1 LGHDT, CDR2 YNNKEL (reference sequence). The ends were cut back, 1 base at V and 5 bases at J, with 11 bases in the middle. The CDR3: CASSQGQAGTEAFF. The DNA of the CDR3 is TGTGCCAGCAGCCAAGGGCAGGCTGGAACTGAAGCTTTCTTT.

The V and J genes are TRBV7-8 and TRBJ2-7; 10 bases fit TRBD1. The V gene's germline CDR1 is SGHVS and CDR2 FQNEAQ. With V trimmed by 2 bases and J by 2 bases, 15 bases remained unmatched. CDR3 length: 19 amino acids. CDR3 nucleotides: TGTGCCAGCAGCTTAAGGTCTTTTGGGGGACAGGGGCAGACCTACGAGCAGTACTTC. It translates to CASSLRSFGGQGQTYEQYF.

This clone appeared a few times. The CDR3 protein is CARPTNQPQHF. Here the CDR3 DNA reads TGTGCCAGACCTACCAATCAGCCCCAGCATTTT. V gene TRBV25-1 combines with J gene TRBJ1-5; unclear D gene. The CDR3 runs to 11 residues. Germline V gives CDR1 MGHDK, CDR2 SYGVNS. Trimming pared 9 bases from V and 3 bases from J, leaving 6 bases between.

The chain employs TRBV11-2 and TRBJ1-4, with D possibly matching TRBD1 (5 bases). Germline lookup yields CDR1 SGHAT and CDR2 FQNNGV. Trimming stripped 5 bases from V and 0 bases from J, with 10 bases between. The CDR3 length is 15 residues. The CDR3 DNA follows: TGTGCCAGCAGCCTCGACAGCGCAACTAATGAAAAACTGTTTTTT. Protein product: CASSLDSATNEKLFF.

Notes on this clone: The sample has other DNA sequences that encode this CDR3 too. The rearrangement links TRBV5-5 to TRBJ1-1; TRBD1 matches at 9 bases. The CDR3 extends over 12 amino acids. V dropped 3 bases and J dropped 8; count of bases not matched to a gene: 2. Germline V lookup: CDR1 SGHKS, CDR2 YYEKEE (reference sequence). The CDR3: CASSWTGEEAFF. The CDR3 DNA follows: TGTGCCAGCAGCTGGACAGGGGAAGAAGCTTTCTTT.

The J gene is TRBJ2-7, the V gene TRBV9; D might be TRBD1 (6 bases). CDR3 length equals 16 residues. Trimming stripped 4 bases from V and 1 base from J, with 18 bases between. Germline CDR1 is SGDLS and CDR2 is YYNGEE. CDR3 DNA sequence: TGTGCCAGCAGCCCCCATAAGACAGGAAGTTCCTACGAGCAGTACTTC. It specifies CASSPHKTGSSYEQYF. Full variable domain (remainder filled in from reference TRBV9 and TRBJ2-7): DSGVTQTPKHLITATGQRVTLRCSPRSGDLSVYWYQQSLDQGLQFLIQYYNGEERAKGNILERFSAQQFPDLHSELNLSSLELGDSALYFCASSPHKTGSSYEQYFGPGTRLTVT.

This chain connects TRBV30 to TRBJ2-1; D call uncertain. Germline values: CDR1 GTSNPN, CDR2 SVGIG (reference sequence). The CDR3 length is 13 residues. Deletions cut 0 bases from V and 7 bases from J, with 10 bases between. The chain's CDR3 is CAWSVVIGNEQFF. DNA for the CDR3: TGTGCCTGGAGTGTAGTAATCGGGAATGAGCAGTTCTTC.

The chain is built from TRBV12-3 or TRBV12-4 and TRBJ1-2; D possibly corresponds to TRBD1 (5 bases). V gave up 5 bases and J gave up 4 bases, with 11 bases separating them. The CDR3 spans 13 residues. CDR3 sequence: CASSLQGLYGYTF. The CDR3 nucleotides read TGTGCCAGCAGTCTCCAGGGACTCTATGGCTACACCTTC.

The chain has TRBV6-6 and TRBJ1-2; maybe TRBD1 (5 bases). The CDR3 spans 14 residues. V lost 6 bases and J lost 0, with 11 bases in between. Germline V CDR1 and CDR2: MNHNY, SVGAGI (reference sequence). CDR3 sequence: CASSPDRANYGYTF. CDR3 DNA: TGTGCCAGCAGCCCAGACAGAGCTAACTATGGCTACACCTTC.

This chain joins TRBV7-9 and TRBJ2-2, with 8 bases lining up with TRBD2. This CDR3 has 15 amino acids. With V trimmed by 5 bases and J by 4 bases, 6 bases remained unmatched. Germline values: CDR1 SEHNR, CDR2 FQNEAQ (reference sequence). The CDR3 loop reads CASSPGGVGTGELFF. In DNA, the CDR3 is TGTGCCAGCAGCCCCGGGGGGGTCGGCACCGGGGAGCTGTTTTTT.

The J gene is TRBJ2-7, the V gene TRBV9, with 12 nucleotides matching TRBD2. The V gene end was trimmed by 2 bases and the J gene end by 2 bases; junction bases not matched to a gene: 11. The CDR3 sequence is 18 residues long. The germline CDR1 and CDR2 sequences are SGDLS and YYNGEE. The chain's CDR3 is CASSVGTSGPVDAYEQYF. The CDR3 DNA is TGTGCCAGCAGCGTGGGGACTAGCGGGCCCGTCGACGCCTACGAGCAGTACTTC.

The genes are TRBV19 and TRBJ1-2; D remains unclear. This CDR3 region has 12 residues. The germline gives CDR1 LNHDA, CDR2 SQIVND (reference sequence). Trimming left V 11 bases short and J 6 bases short, with 16 bases between. CDR3 bases: TGTGCCTCAAATGCGGGGTTGAATGGCTACACCTTC. Translating it yields CASNAGLNGYTF.

This sequence joins TRBV6-5 and TRBJ1-2; possibly TRBD1 for D (6 bases). V dropped 7 bases and J dropped 5 bases, with 14 bases sitting between them. The CDR3 loop spans 13 amino acids. Per the germline V gene, CDR1 is MNHEY and CDR2 is SVGAGI. In nucleotides, the CDR3 is TGTGCCAGCACCCTTTCTACAGGGTATGGCTACACCTTC. Amino acid sequence: CASTLSTGYGYTF.

The chain couples TRBV6-6 to TRBJ2-7; tentatively, D is TRBD2 (6 bases). Trimming removed 6 bases from V and 1 base from J, with 16 bases in between. The germline CDR1 and CDR2 sequences are MNHNY and SVGAGI (reference sequence). This CDR3 has 15 residues. CDR3 sequence: CASRPLPGVSYEQYF. The DNA of the CDR3 is TGTGCCAGCAGACCTCTACCGGGGGTATCCTACGAGCAGTACTTC.

CDR3 nucleotide sequence: TGTGCCAGCACCTTTAGAAGAGGACAGGGGGCGTCTGGAAACACCATATATTTT. The encoded protein is CASTFRRGQGASGNTIYF. The chain joins TRBV7-9 to TRBJ1-3, with 11 bases aligning to TRBD1. Trimming at V came to 7 bases and at J to 1 base, leaving 12 bases not matched to a gene. The CDR3 is 18 residues long. CDR1 and CDR2 from the germline V gene are SEHNR and FQNEAQ (reference sequence).

The genes are TRBV6-5 and TRBJ1-6; D not certain. The CDR3 is 12 residues long. V dropped 5 bases and J dropped 9 bases, with 8 bases sitting between them. CDR1 and CDR2 (germline): MNHEY, SVGAGI. In nucleotides, the CDR3 is TGTGCCAGCAGTCTCGGTGGTTCACCCCTCCACTTT. The encoded protein is CASSLGGSPLHF.

The J gene is TRBJ2-3, the V gene TRBV12-5; D call uncertain. V was shortened by 5 bases and J by 2 bases, with 17 bases between the two germline ends. Per the germline V gene, CDR1 is LGHNT and CDR2 is FRNRAP. This CDR3 contains 16 residues. The DNA for the CDR3 is TGTGCTAGTGGTAGGATACTAACTGGATACACAGATACGCAGTATTTT. Amino acids: CASGRILTGYTDTQYF. Drawing the rest from reference TRBV12-5 and TRBJ2-3, the complete variable domain is DARVTQTPRHKVTEMGQEVTMRCQPILGHNTVFWYRQTMMQGLELLAYFRNRAPLDDSGMPKDRFSAEMPDATLATLKIQPSEPRDSAVYFCASGRILTGYTDTQYFGPGTRLTVL.

The chain links TRBV5-1 to TRBJ2-3; the match to TRBD2 covers 15 bases. Germline V gene lookup returns CDR1 SGHRS and CDR2 YFSETQ. The CDR3 totals 17 residues. V lost 6 bases to trimming and J lost 2 bases; unmatched junction nucleotides: 7. Here the CDR3 DNA reads TGCGCCAGCACCTCCGGACTAGCGGGGGGGGTCACAGATACGCAGTATTTT. Its translation: CASTSGLAGGVTDTQYF.

This clone was seen only a few times. The chain carries TRBV7-9 and TRBJ2-3; D not resolved. The CDR3 consists of 11 residues. Trimming removed 7 bases from V and 2 bases from J, with 4 bases in between. Germline-derived CDR1 and CDR2 are SEHNR and FQNEAQ (reference sequence). CDR3 sequence reads: CASILTDTQYF. DNA of the CDR3: TGTGCCAGCATCCTCACAGATACGCAGTATTTT.

This clone has just a few counts. In DNA, the CDR3 is TGTGCCAGTAGGGACAGGGTTTTCGACAATGAGCAGTTCTTC. It yields the protein CASRDRVFDNEQFF. V is TRBV19 and J is TRBJ2-1, with 8 nucleotides matching TRBD1. With 6 bases clipped from V and 5 bases from J, the junction kept 6 bases outside the gene matches. This CDR3 spans 14 amino acids. CDR1 LNHDA and CDR2 SQIVND come from the germline V gene (reference sequence).

The chain uses TRBV3-1 (or the pseudogene TRBV3-2) and TRBJ1-2, with TRBD1 matching over 10 bases. The CDR3 covers 17 residues. The V gene's germline CDR1 is LGHDT and CDR2 YNNKEL (reference sequence). Germline trimming cut 4 bases from V and 3 bases from J; bases unmatched to any gene: 11. The CDR3 sequence is CASSLTGRTGGYYGYTF. The CDR3 DNA follows: TGTGCCAGCAGCCTCACGGGGAGGACAGGGGGATACTATGGCTACACCTTC.

The V gene is TRBV9, the J gene TRBJ1-2; 10 bases are a match to TRBD1. J lost 5 bases, V lost 2 bases, and 3 bases had no gene match. CDR3 length equals 14 residues. CDR1 SGDLS and CDR2 YYNGEE come from the germline V gene. CDR3 sequence: CASSVTGGLYGYTF. The DNA of the CDR3 is TGTGCCAGCAGCGTGACAGGGGGCCTTTATGGCTACACCTTC. Variable domain in full (rest from reference TRBV9 and TRBJ1-2): DSGVTQTPKHLITATGQRVTLRCSPRSGDLSVYWYQQSLDQGLQFLIQYYNGEERAKGNILERFSAQQFPDLHSELNLSSLELGDSALYFCASSVTGGLYGYTFGSGTRLTVV.

The chain joins TRBV6-2 or TRBV6-3 to TRBJ2-2; 13 nucleotides agree with TRBD2. CDR3 length equals 17 residues. Germline lookup yields CDR1 MNHEY and CDR2 SVGEGT. With V trimmed by 6 bases and J by 9 bases, 13 bases remained unmatched. The CDR3 spells CASSSGLAGWGRRELFF. CDR3 DNA sequence: TGTGCCAGCAGCTCGGGACTAGCGGGGTGGGGCCGACGGGAGCTGTTTTTT.